The rows below give T cell receptor beta chains drawn from one sample of a study of blood T cell repertoires in COVID-19. Libraries were prepared by immunoSEQ multiplex PCR; TCRdb keeps only in-frame clonotypes and omits some of them. The sample contains 95,000 to 150,000 clones, 60% to 80% of which appear only once. The sequencing input was peripheral blood. The receptors originated from an elderly man with COVID-19, enrolled during active disease. CDR3s include the opening cysteine and the closing phenylalanine or tryptophan. D genes are given only for firm matches. Size is omitted from some rows. Given values are once, few, many or a class for expanded clones.

TGTGCCAGCAGTGAGGAAGGGACAGGGAGCGAAAAACTGTTTTTT	CASSEEGTGSEKLFF	TRBJ1-4	TRBD1	TRBV2	once
TGCGCCAGCAGCTTGGCGGGGGTTCTTAATGAAAAACTGTTTTTT	CASSLAGVLNEKLFF	TRBJ1-4	NA	TRBV5-1	NA
TGTGCCAGCGTGGGACAGGGCTCCTACGAGCAGTACTTC	CASVGQGSYEQYF	TRBJ2-7	TRBD1	TRBV7-9	NA
TGTGCCAGCAGTTTCTTAGCGGGAGGAAAGACCGGGGAGCTGTTTTTT	CASSFLAGGKTGELFF	TRBJ2-2	TRBD2	TRBV6-6	NA
TGCGCCAGCAGCGAGGCAACAGGGGGAAGTGGCTACACCTTC	CASSEATGGSGYTF	TRBJ1-2	TRBD1	TRBV5-1	few
TGTGCCAGTAGTATGCGGGCGGGAGTGGGAGAGACCCAGTACTTC	CASSMRAGVGETQYF	TRBJ2-5	TRBD2	TRBV19	NA
TGCGCCAGCAGCCAGGGGACTAGCAGACGAACAGATACGCAGTATTTT	CASSQGTSRRTDTQYF	TRBJ2-3	TRBD2	TRBV4-1	NA
TGTGCCAGCAGCGACCCTGGGGACAGAGGAGACACCATATATTTT	CASSDPGDRGDTIYF	TRBJ1-3	TRBD1	TRBV9	once
TGCGCCAGCAGCTTGGGGTCAGCGTCCTACGAGCAGTACTTC	CASSLGSASYEQYF	TRBJ2-7	NA	TRBV5-1	NA
TGTGCCATCAACGGGGAACGACTGGCAGATACGCAGTATTTT	CAINGERLADTQYF	TRBJ2-3	NA	TRBV10-3	once
TGTGCCAGCAGCAGGACGAGACAGGGGGAAAACAATGAGCAGTTCTTC	CASSRTRQGENNEQFF	TRBJ2-1	TRBD1	TRBV5-6	NA
TGTGCCAGCAGCTTAGGGCCTAGCGGGAGTAGGGGCACCGGGGAGCTGTTTTTT	CASSLGPSGSRGTGELFF	TRBJ2-2	TRBD2	TRBV11-2	NA
TGTGCCAGCAGCCAAGCGCCGACTAGCTACGAGCAGTACTTC	CASSQAPTSYEQYF	TRBJ2-7	NA	TRBV3-1/TRBV3-2	few
TGTGCCAGCAGTCACGGGACAGGGGACCTCTATGGCTACACCTTC	CASSHGTGDLYGYTF	TRBJ1-2	TRBD1	TRBV28	NA
TGTGCCAGCAGCCAAGCAGGGAGGGTCAGGGGCGAGCAGTACTTC	CASSQAGRVRGEQYF	TRBJ2-7	NA	TRBV4-2	few
TGTGCCAGCAGCCAATCGGGGATTGTCAATCAGCCCCAGCATTTT	CASSQSGIVNQPQHF	TRBJ1-5	NA	TRBV11-2	NA
TGCAGCGTTTCAAGCGGACAAGAGACCCAGTACTTC	CSVSSGQETQYF	TRBJ2-5	NA	TRBV29-1	NA
TGTGCCAGCAGCCCAGGGGGCGCGAACATTCAGTACTTC	CASSPGGANIQYF	TRBJ2-4	TRBD1	TRBV7-9	NA
TGTGCCAGCAGCGTAGGATTCGGGTCTTCAGATACGCAGTATTTT	CASSVGFGSSDTQYF	TRBJ2-3	NA	TRBV9	NA
TGTGCCAGCAGTCCCTCTAGGGGAGAGACCCAGTACTTC	CASSPSRGETQYF	TRBJ2-5	NA	TRBV7-8	NA
TGTGCCAGCAGTTTATTATTGAGCTTCAATGAGCAGTTCTTC	CASSLLLSFNEQFF	TRBJ2-1	NA	TRBV28	NA
TGTGCCAGCAGTTACACCGGTCCTTACGAGCAGTACTTC	CASSYTGPYEQYF	TRBJ2-7	NA	TRBV6-6	NA
TGTGCCAGTAGTTCGCAGGGGGTTCGGGGCTATGGCTACACCTTC	CASSSQGVRGYGYTF	TRBJ1-2	TRBD1	TRBV19	NA
TGCGCCAGCAGCTTGGGACAGGGGTATAATTCACCCCTCCACTTT	CASSLGQGYNSPLHF	TRBJ1-6	TRBD1	TRBV5-1	few
TGTGCCAGCAGCCCGGACAGGGGGCTCGGCTACACCTTC	CASSPDRGLGYTF	TRBJ1-2	TRBD1	TRBV4-2	NA
TGTGCCAGCAGCTTTATATCTAGGGGGACCTACGAGCAGTACTTC	CASSFISRGTYEQYF	TRBJ2-7	NA	TRBV5-6	NA
TGTGCCAGCAGCCAGTCGACAGGGGGCTACACCTTC	CASSQSTGGYTF	TRBJ1-2	TRBD1	TRBV3-1/TRBV3-2	few
TGTGCCAGCAGCTCAACAGGGGTACAAGAGACCCAGTACTTC	CASSSTGVQETQYF	TRBJ2-5	TRBD1	TRBV7-9	NA
TGCAGTGTTCGCAGAAAAAACATTCAGTACTTC	CSVRRKNIQYF	TRBJ2-4	NA	TRBV20-1	few
TGTGCCAGCAGCGTAAGAGGGACAGGGGACACTGAAGCTTTCTTT	CASSVRGTGDTEAFF	TRBJ1-1	TRBD1	TRBV9	NA
TGTGCCAGCAGGGCTAGCGGGATTAATGAGCAGTTCTTC	CASRASGINEQFF	TRBJ2-1	TRBD2	TRBV2	once
TGTGCCAGCAGTGTAACCGGGGAGCTGTTTTTT	CASSVTGELFF	TRBJ2-2	NA	TRBV6-6	few
TGTGCCATCAGTGAGTCGTCCGGACTCCTACCTACAGATACGCAGTATTTT	CAISESSGLLPTDTQYF	TRBJ2-3	NA	TRBV10-3	few
TGTGCCAGTAGTATCGGGAGAGATACGCAGTATTTT	CASSIGRDTQYF	TRBJ2-3	NA	TRBV19	NA
TGTGCCACCAGTGAAGAGACGTCCCTCGGACTAGCGGGAGGACCTAACACCGGGGAGCTGTTTTTT	CATSEETSLGLAGGPNTGELFF	TRBJ2-2	TRBD2	TRBV24-1	NA
TGCGCCAGCAGCTCGAACCCCTCAGGTGGGGGGGCCAAAAACATTCAGTACTTC	CASSSNPSGGGAKNIQYF	TRBJ2-4	NA	TRBV5-1	once
TGTGCCAGCAACACCGGGGGAAACACCATATATTTT	CASNTGGNTIYF	TRBJ1-3	NA	TRBV28	once
TGTGCCAGTAGTATAACCAGGGTCAATGAGCAGTTCTTC	CASSITRVNEQFF	TRBJ2-1	NA	TRBV19	NA
TGTGCCAGCAGCCCGACAGGGATGAACACTGAAGCTTTCTTT	CASSPTGMNTEAFF	TRBJ1-1	TRBD1	TRBV6-8	NA
TGCAGCGTTGAAGGGACTGGCTACAATGAGCAGTTCTTC	CSVEGTGYNEQFF	TRBJ2-1	NA	TRBV29-1	NA
TGTGCCAGCAGTGAAGGTACAGGGGAGACCCAGTACTTC	CASSEGTGETQYF	TRBJ2-5	NA	TRBV2	NA
TGTGCCAGCAGACCCGGGGAGGGAAGCTACGAGCAGTACTTC	CASRPGEGSYEQYF	TRBJ2-7	TRBD2	TRBV6-5	NA
TGCGCCAGCACTGAAAAAATAGGGACATTCTATGGCTACACCTTC	CASTEKIGTFYGYTF	TRBJ1-2	NA	TRBV10-2	NA
TGCGCCAGCAGCTTGGAACTGAGCTCCTACAATGAGCAGTTCTTC	CASSLELSSYNEQFF	TRBJ2-1	NA	TRBV5-1	NA
TGTGCCAGCAGCCACTATCGACTAGCTGGGAATGAGCAGTTCTTC	CASSHYRLAGNEQFF	TRBJ2-1	TRBD2	TRBV5-6	NA
TGTGCCAGCAGTTTAGGCGGGGCCTTTTACTACTCCTACGAGCAGTACTTC	CASSLGGAFYYSYEQYF	TRBJ2-7	NA	TRBV28	NA
TGTGCCATCAGGGGCAGGGCCGCAGATACGCAGTATTTT	CAIRGRAADTQYF	TRBJ2-3	NA	TRBV10-3	NA
TGCGCCAGCAGCTCCCGACTAGCGGGAGATCCCGGGGAGCTGTTTTTT	CASSSRLAGDPGELFF	TRBJ2-2	TRBD2	TRBV5-1	NA